The clone carrying this T cell receptor (beta chain) was seen more than once but under ten times. Its antigen is unidentified. The entry originates in a study of post-analysis software for immune sequencing data. Study conclusions and caveats: Controls significantly exceeded multiple sclerosis patients in normalized Chao1 diversity. Strong co-clustering by F measure linked samples that shared a preparation batch. There were five TRBV segments more frequent in patients than controls, and TRBV5-6, TRBV5-1 and TRBV20-1 were among them.

Germline lookup yields CDR1 SGHTA and CDR2 FQGNSA. The CDR3 extends over 15 amino acids. The TCR beta cDNA libraries carried unique molecular identifiers. Between roughly 1 and 10 million T cells gave rise to roughly 0.5 million cDNA molecules. TCRdb redid the calling of the PCR reads with MiXCR, one entry per CDR3 protein. Altogether 820,000 or so distinct CDR3 sequences are present, approximately 57% being singletons, with the ten largest covering roughly 4.4%. The clonotype originates from a girl between 10 and 17 years old with multiple sclerosis. Sequenced material: blood. The rearrangement joins TRBV7-2 to TRBJ2-5; no definite D call. The J call may be faulty, since TRBJ2-7 better matches the DNA end. CDR3 in DNA: TGTGCCAGCAGCTTATCTTTAGGTCTGACCTACGAGCAGTACTTC. Translated, it gives CASSLSLGLTYEQYF.